This TCR beta chain was found in a study of T cell changes during pregnancy in multiple sclerosis. Data came from immunoSEQ multiplex PCR; TCRdb stores just in-frame clones and leaves some out. This sample has about 40,000 clones, with just over 90% found just once. This CDR3 comprises 14 residues. The ends lost 2 bases at V and 6 bases at J; junction bases unmatched: 7. The sequences come from peripheral blood, collected before pregnancy. The chain uses TRBV23-1 and TRBJ2-7; 7 nucleotides match TRBD2. TRBV23-1 is given ORF status, its function remaining uncertain. This TCR was sampled from a female donor with multiple sclerosis, enrolled in a pregnancy study. This CDR3 is CASSQRGLFREQYF. In DNA, the CDR3 is TGCGCCAGCAGTCAAAGGGGACTATTCCGCGAGCAGTACTTC.